Below, one TCR beta chain is given with its context. The sample belongs to a study of patients and donors after allogeneic stem cell transplantation. Trimming left V 0 bases short and J 7 bases short, with 14 bases between. Germline CDR1 reads SGHRS; CDR2 reads YFSETQ. This CDR3 spans 15 amino acids. TCRdb re-called the RT-PCR reads with MiXCR, one entry per CDR3 protein. The sample yields over 150,000 distinct CDR3 sequences, about 40% seen once. V gene TRBV5-1 combines with J gene TRBJ2-1; D is unclear. The sequence was collected from a human donor who was either an allogeneic HSCT recipient or a stem cell or donor lymphocyte infusion donor (not recorded which). It is not recorded whose cells these are; they may come from a transplant donor. Material for sequencing was blood, either unsorted or a sorted T cell fraction (not recorded which). CDR3 protein: CASSLVDPRENEQFF. The CDR3 DNA sequence: TGCGCCAGCAGCTTGGTGGACCCCCGCGAGAATGAGCAGTTCTTC.